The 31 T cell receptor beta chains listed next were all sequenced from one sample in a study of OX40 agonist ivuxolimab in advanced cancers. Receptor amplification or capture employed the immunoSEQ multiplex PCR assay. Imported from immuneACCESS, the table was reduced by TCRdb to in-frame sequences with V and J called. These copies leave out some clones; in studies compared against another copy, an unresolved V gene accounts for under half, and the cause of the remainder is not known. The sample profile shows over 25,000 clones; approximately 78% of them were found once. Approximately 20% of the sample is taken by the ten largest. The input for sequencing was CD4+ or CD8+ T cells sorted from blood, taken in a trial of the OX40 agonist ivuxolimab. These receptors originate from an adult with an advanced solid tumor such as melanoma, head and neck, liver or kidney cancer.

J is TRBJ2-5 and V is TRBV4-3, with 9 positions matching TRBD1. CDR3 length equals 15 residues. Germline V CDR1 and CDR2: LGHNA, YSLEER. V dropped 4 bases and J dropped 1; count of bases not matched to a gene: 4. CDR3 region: CASSRNRGLQETQYF. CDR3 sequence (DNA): TGCGCCAGCAGCCGGAACAGGGGGCTCCAAGAGACCCAGTACTTC.

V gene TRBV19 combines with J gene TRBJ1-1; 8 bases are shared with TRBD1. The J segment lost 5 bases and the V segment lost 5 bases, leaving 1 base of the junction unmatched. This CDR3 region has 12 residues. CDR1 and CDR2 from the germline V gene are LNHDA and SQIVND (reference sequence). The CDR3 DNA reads TGTGCCAGTAGTGACAGGGGTACTGAAGCTTTCTTT. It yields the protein CASSDRGTEAFF.

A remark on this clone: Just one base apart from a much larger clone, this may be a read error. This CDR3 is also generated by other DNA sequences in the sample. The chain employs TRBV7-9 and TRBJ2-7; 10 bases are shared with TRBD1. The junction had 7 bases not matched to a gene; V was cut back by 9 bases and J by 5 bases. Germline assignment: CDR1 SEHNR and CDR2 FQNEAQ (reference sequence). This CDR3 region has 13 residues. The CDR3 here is CASRRGQGDEQYF. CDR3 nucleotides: TGTGCCAGTAGACGTGGACAGGGGGACGAGCAGTACTTC.

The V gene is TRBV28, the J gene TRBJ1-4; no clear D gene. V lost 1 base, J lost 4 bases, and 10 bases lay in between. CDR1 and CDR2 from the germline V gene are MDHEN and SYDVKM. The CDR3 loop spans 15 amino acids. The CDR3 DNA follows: TGTGCCAGCAGTTTATTCAGTAACCTTAATGAAAAACTGTTTTTT. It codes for CASSLFSNLNEKLFF.

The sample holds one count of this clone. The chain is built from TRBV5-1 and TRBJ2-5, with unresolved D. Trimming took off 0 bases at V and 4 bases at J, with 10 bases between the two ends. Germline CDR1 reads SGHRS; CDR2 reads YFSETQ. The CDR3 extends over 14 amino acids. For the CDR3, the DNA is TGCGCCAGCAGCTTGGCAGAGTCCCGAGAGACCCAGTACTTC. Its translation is CASSLAESRETQYF.

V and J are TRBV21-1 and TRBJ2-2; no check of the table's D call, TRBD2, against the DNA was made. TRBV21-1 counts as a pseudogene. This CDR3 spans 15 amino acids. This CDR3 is CASSPRGANTGELFF. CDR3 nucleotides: TGTGCCAGCAGCCCCCGGGGGGCGAACACCGGGGAGCTGTTTTTT.

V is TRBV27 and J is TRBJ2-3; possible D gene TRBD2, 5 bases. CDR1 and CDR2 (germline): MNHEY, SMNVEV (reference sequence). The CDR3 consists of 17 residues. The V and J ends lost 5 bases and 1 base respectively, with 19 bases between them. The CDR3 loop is CASSEGVVAIGTDTQYF. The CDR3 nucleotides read TGTGCCAGCAGTGAGGGAGTGGTGGCCATCGGCACAGATACGCAGTATTTT.

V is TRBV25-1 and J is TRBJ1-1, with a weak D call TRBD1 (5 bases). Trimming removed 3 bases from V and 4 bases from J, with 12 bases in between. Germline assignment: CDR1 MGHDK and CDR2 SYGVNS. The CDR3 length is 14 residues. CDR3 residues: CASSDEGTATEAFF. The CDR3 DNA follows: TGTGCCAGCAGTGACGAAGGGACCGCCACTGAAGCTTTCTTT.

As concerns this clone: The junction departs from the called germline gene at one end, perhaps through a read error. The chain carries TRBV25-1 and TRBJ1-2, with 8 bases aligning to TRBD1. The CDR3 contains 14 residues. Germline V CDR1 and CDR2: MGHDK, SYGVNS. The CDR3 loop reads CTSSHRDRRYGYTF. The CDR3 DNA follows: TGTACCAGCAGTCACCGGGACAGGCGGTACGGCTACACCTTC.

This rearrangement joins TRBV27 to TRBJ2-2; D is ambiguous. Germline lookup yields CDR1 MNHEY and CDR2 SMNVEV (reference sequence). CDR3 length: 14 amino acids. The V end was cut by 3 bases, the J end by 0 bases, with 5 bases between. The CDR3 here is CASSFFPNTGELFF. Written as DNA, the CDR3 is TGTGCCAGCAGTTTTTTTCCGAACACCGGGGAGCTGTTTTTT.

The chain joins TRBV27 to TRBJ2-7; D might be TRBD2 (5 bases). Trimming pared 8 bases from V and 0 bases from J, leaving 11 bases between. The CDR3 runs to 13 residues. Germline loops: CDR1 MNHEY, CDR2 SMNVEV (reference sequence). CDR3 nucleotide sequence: TGTGCCAGCCGGAGGATCGGCTCCTACGAGCAGTACTTC. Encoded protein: CASRRIGSYEQYF.

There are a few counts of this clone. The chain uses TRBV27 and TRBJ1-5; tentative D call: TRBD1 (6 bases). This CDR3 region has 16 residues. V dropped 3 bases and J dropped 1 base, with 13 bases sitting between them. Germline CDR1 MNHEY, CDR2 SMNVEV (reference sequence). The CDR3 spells CASSFTGPPSNQPQHF. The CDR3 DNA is TGTGCCAGCAGTTTTACAGGGCCACCAAGCAATCAGCCCCAGCATTTT.

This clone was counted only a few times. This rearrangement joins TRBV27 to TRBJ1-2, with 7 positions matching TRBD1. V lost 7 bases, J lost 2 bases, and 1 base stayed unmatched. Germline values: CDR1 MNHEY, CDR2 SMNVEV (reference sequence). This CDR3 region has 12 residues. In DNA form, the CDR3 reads TGTGCCAGCAAGGACAGGAACTATGGCTACACCTTC. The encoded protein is CASKDRNYGYTF.

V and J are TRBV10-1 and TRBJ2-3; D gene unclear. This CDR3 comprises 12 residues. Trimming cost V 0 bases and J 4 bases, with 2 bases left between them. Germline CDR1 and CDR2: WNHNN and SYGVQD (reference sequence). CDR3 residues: CASSESPDTQYF. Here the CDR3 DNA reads TGCGCCAGCAGTGAGTCGCCAGATACGCAGTATTTT.

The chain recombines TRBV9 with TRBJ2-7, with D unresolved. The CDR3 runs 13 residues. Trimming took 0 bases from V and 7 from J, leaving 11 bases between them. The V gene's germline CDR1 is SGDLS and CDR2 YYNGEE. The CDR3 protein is CASSVDLSGEQYF. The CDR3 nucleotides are TGTGCCAGCAGCGTAGATCTATCTGGGGAGCAGTACTTC.

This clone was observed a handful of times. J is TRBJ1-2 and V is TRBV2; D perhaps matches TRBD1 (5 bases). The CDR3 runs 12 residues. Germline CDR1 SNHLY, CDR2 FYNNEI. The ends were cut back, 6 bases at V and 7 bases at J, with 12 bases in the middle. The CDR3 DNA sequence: TGTGCCAGCAGACGGGACCTGCTTGGCTACACCTTC. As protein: CASRRDLLGYTF.

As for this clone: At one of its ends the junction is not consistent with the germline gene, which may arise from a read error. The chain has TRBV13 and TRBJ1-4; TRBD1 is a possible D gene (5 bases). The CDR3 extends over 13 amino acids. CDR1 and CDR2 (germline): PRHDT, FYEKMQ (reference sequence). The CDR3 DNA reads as TGTGCCAGCAGCCTAGGCTGGGGGGAAAAACTGTTTTTT. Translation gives CASSLGWGEKLFF. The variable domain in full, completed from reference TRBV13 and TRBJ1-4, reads AAGVIQSPRHLIKEKRETATLKCYPIPRHDTVYWYQQGPGQDPQFLISFYEKMQSDKGSIPDRFSAQQFSDYHSELNMSSLELGDSALYFCASSLGWGEKLFFGSGTQLSVL.

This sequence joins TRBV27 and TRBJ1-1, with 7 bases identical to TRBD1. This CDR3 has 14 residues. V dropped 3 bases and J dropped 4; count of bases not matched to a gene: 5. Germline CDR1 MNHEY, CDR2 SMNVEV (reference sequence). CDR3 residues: CASSFKGAGTEAFF. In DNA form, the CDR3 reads TGTGCCAGCAGTTTTAAGGGGGCCGGCACTGAAGCTTTCTTT.

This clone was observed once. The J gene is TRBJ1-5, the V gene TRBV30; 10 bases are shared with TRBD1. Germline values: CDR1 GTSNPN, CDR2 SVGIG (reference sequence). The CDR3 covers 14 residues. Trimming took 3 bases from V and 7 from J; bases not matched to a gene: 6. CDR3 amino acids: CAWSRGTGDQPQHF. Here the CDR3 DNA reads TGTGCCTGGAGCCGAGGGACAGGGGACCAGCCCCAGCATTTT.

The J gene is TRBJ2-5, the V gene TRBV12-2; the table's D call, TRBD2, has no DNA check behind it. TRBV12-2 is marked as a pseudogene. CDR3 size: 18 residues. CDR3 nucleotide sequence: TGTGCAAGTCGCTCAGCCAGCCTAGCGGGAAGGGGACAAGAGACCCAGTACTTC. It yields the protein CASRSASLAGRGQETQYF.

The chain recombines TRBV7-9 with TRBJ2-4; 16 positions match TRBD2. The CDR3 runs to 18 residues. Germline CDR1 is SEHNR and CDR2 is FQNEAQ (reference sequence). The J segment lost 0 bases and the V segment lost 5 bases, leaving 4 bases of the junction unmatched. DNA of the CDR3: TGTGCCAGCAGCCCGGGACTAGCGGGGGGGCCAGCCAAAAACATTCAGTACTTC. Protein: CASSPGLAGGPAKNIQYF.

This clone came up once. CDR3 loop: CASSRWAGSGEQYF. The CDR3 DNA is TGTGCCAGCAGCCGGTGGGCAGGGAGTGGCGAGCAGTACTTC. The chain links TRBV14 to TRBJ2-7, with D perhaps TRBD1 or TRBD2 (5 bases each). With 4 bases removed from V and 6 bases from J, the gap between germline ends came to 16 bases. CDR1 and CDR2 (germline): SGHDN, FVKESK. There are 14 residues in the CDR3.

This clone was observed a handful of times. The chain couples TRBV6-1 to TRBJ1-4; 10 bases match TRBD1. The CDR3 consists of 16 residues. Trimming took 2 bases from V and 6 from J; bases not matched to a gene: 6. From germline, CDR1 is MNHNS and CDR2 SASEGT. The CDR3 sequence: CASSEHQGTGDEKLFF. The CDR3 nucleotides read TGTGCCAGCAGTGAACATCAAGGGACAGGGGATGAAAAACTGTTTTTT.

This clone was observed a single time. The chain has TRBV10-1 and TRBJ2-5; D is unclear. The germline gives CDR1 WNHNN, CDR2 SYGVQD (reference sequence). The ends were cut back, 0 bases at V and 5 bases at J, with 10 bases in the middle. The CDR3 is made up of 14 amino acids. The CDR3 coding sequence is TGCGCCAGCAGTGAGTCGGGCCGGGTCGAGACCCAGTACTTC. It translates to CASSESGRVETQYF.

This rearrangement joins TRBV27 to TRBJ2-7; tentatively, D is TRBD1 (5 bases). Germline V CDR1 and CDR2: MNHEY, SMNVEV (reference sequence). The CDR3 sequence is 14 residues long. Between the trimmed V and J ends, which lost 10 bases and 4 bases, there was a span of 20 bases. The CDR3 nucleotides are TGTGCCACCTCCCCCACCAGCAGGGCGTACGAGCAGTACTTC. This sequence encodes CATSPTSRAYEQYF.

The CDR3 protein is CASSAGPWNTEAFF. CDR3 nucleotide sequence: TGTGCCAGCAGTGCCGGACCCTGGAACACTGAAGCTTTCTTT. This chain joins TRBV6-1 and TRBJ1-1; unclear D gene. Trimming removed 4 bases at V and 1 base at J, with 10 bases between. This CDR3 is 14 amino acids long. Germline values: CDR1 MNHNS, CDR2 SASEGT.

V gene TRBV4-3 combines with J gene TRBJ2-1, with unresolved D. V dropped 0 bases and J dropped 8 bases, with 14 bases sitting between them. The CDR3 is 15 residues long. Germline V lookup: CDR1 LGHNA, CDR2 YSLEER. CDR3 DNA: TGCGCCAGCAGCCAAGAGACACCTCCCGGCGATGAGCAGTTCTTC. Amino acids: CASSQETPPGDEQFF.

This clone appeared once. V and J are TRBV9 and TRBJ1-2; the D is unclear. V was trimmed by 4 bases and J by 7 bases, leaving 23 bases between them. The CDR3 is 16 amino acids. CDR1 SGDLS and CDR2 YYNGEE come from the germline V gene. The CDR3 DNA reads TGTGCCAGCAGCCCCCACGGGGAGGGCAGCGCGTCTGGCTACACCTTC. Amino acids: CASSPHGEGSASGYTF.

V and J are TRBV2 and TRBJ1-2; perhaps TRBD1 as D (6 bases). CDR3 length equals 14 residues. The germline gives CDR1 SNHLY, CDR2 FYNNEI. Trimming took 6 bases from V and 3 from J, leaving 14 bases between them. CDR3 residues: CASRENRADYGYTF. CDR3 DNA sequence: TGTGCCAGCAGGGAAAACAGGGCGGACTATGGCTACACCTTC. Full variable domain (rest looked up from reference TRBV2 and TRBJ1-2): EPEVTQTPSHQVTQMGQEVILRCVPISNHLYFYWYRQILGQKVEFLVSFYNNEISEKSEIFDDQFSVERPDGSNFTLKIRSTKLEDSAMYFCASRENRADYGYTFGSGTRLTVV.

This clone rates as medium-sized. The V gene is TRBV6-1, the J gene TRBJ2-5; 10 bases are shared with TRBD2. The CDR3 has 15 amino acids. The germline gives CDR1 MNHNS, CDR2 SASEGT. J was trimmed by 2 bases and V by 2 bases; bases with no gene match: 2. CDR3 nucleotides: TGTGCCAGCAGTGAACTAGCGGGGGATCAAGAGACCCAGTACTTC. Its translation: CASSELAGDQETQYF.

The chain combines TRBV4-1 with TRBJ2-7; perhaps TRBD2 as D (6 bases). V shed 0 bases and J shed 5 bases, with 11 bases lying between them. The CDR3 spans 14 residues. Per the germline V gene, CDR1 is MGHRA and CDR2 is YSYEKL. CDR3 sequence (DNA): TGCGCCAGCAGCCAAGAACAGGAGGGAAACGAGCAGTACTTC. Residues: CASSQEQEGNEQYF.